This T cell receptor beta chain was retrieved from a study of T cells after yellow fever vaccination. Making TCR cDNA involved 5'RACE template switching, which added UMIs and a universal primer site. TCRdb recomputed calls from the 5' RACE reads with MiXCR, one row per CDR3 protein. The repertoire holds just under 85,000 distinct CDR3 sequences, with roughly 14% as singletons. This clonotype was seen a handful of times. CDR1 is MNHNS and CDR2 is SASEGT in the germline V gene. V was cut by 6 bases and J by 5 bases, with 16 bases left in between. CDR3 size: 14 residues. Study-wide findings and caveats: Weaker overall, the secondary response nonetheless peaked faster (day 5 versus 15). Clonotype sharing between CD4 and CD8 compartments was small.

J is TRBJ2-5 and V is TRBV6-1; a possible D gene is TRBD1 (6 bases). This specimen consisted of CD8+ T cells not binding an NS4B(214-222) dextramer, sorted from PBMCs, obtained roughly 23 days after the first yellow fever vaccination. The sequence derives from a man between 18 and 29 years old who received the YFV17D yellow fever vaccine. CDR3 loop: CASRIQGIEETQYF. The CDR3 DNA follows: TGTGCCAGCAGGATACAGGGAATTGAGGAGACCCAGTACTTC.